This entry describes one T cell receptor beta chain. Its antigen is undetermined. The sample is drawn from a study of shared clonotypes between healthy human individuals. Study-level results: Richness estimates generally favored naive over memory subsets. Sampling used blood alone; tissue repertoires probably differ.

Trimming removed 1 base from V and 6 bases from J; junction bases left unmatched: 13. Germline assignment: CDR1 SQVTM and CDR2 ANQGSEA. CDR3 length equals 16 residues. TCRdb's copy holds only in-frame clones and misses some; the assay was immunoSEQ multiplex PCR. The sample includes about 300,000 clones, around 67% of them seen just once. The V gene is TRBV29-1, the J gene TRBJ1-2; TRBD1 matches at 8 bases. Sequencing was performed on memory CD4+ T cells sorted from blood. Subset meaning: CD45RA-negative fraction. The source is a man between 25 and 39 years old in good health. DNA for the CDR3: TGCAGCGTTGAAGGAGGCCGGCAGGGGGCCTACGATGGCTACACCTTC. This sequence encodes CSVEGGRQGAYDGYTF.